These 15 T cell receptor beta chains were all obtained from the same sample, sequenced in a study of blood T cell repertoires in COVID-19. Generated by immunoSEQ multiplex PCR, the TCRdb table keeps only in-frame clones and is missing some. The sample lists 65,000 to 85,000 clones; approximately 80% were seen once. The material sequenced was peripheral blood. Receptors originate from a woman in her sixties with acute or convalescent COVID-19.

The chain recombines TRBV2 with TRBJ1-5; D gene ambiguous. The germline CDR1 and CDR2 sequences are SNHLY and FYNNEI. Trimming shortened V by 2 bases and J by 4 bases, and 15 bases separated the two germline ends. This CDR3 spans 16 amino acids. The CDR3 loop is CASSETFGLWNQPQHF. The CDR3 nucleotides are TGTGCCAGCAGTGAAACTTTCGGTTTGTGGAATCAGCCCCAGCATTTT.

The rearrangement links TRBV5-1 to TRBJ2-5, with D possibly being TRBD1 (5 bases). This CDR3 comprises 16 residues. Germline values: CDR1 SGHRS, CDR2 YFSETQ. Trimming pared 5 bases from V and 5 bases from J, leaving 22 bases between. CDR3 DNA: TGCGCCAGCAGGCTGGGGATGGCAGGGCGTAGCGAGACCCAGTACTTC. Amino acid sequence: CASRLGMAGRSETQYF.

The V gene is TRBV7-2, the J gene TRBJ2-7; 7 bases fit TRBD1. This CDR3 is 13 amino acids long. Trimming cost V 4 bases and J 7 bases; bases outside gene matches: 7. CDR1 and CDR2 (germline): SGHTA, FQGNSA. CDR3 DNA: TGTGCCAGCAGCTCCCGACAGGGTATAGAGCAGTACTTC. Protein sequence: CASSSRQGIEQYF.

The gene calls are TRBV7-2 and TRBJ1-5; D might be TRBD1 (5 bases). Per the germline V gene, CDR1 is SGHTA and CDR2 is FQGNSA. V lost 0 bases, J lost 7 bases, and 13 bases lay in between. This CDR3 contains 15 residues. DNA of the CDR3: TGTGCCAGCAGCTTAGCTGGGGGGGGAGGACAGCCCCAGCATTTT. This encodes CASSLAGGGGQPQHF.

This chain uses TRBV7-3 with TRBJ2-3; D may be TRBD1 (5 bases). Between the trimmed V and J ends, which lost 5 bases and 4 bases, there was a span of 16 bases. The CDR3 has 15 amino acids. Germline CDR1 reads SGHTA; CDR2 reads FQGTGA. The CDR3 DNA reads as TGTGCCAGCAGCGAAGACATTGGGGCCCCAGATACGCAGTATTTT. Its translation: CASSEDIGAPDTQYF.

The chain carries TRBV19 and TRBJ2-6, with D possibly TRBD1 on 5 matching bases. Trimming removed 6 bases at V and 0 bases at J, with 12 bases between. CDR1 and CDR2 (germline): LNHDA, SQIVND (reference sequence). The CDR3 spans 16 residues. CDR3 loop: CASRFRQNSGANVLTF. CDR3 sequence (DNA): TGTGCCAGTAGGTTCCGACAGAACTCTGGGGCCAACGTCCTGACTTTC.

The chain's CDR3 is CASSLDRSSDGYTF. CDR3 in DNA: TGCGCCAGCAGCCTTGACAGGAGCTCAGATGGCTACACCTTC. The rearrangement joins TRBV5-1 to TRBJ1-2; perhaps TRBD1 as D (6 bases). Trimming pared 4 bases from V and 6 bases from J, leaving 16 bases between. CDR3 length: 14 residues. Germline CDR1 and CDR2: SGHRS and YFSETQ.

The rearrangement links TRBV15 to TRBJ1-4; 10 bases align to TRBD1. The CDR3 covers 15 residues. The germline CDR1 and CDR2 sequences are LNHNV and YYDKDF (reference sequence). Germline trimming cut 4 bases from V and 5 bases from J; bases unmatched to any gene: 4. The CDR3 spells CATSTRTGGNEKLFF. Here the CDR3 DNA reads TGTGCCACCAGCACCCGGACAGGGGGAAATGAAAAACTGTTTTTT.

The V and J genes are TRBV12-3 or TRBV12-4 and TRBJ2-2, with D maybe TRBD2 (5 bases). The V gene lost 6 bases and the J gene lost 6 bases, with 8 bases spanning the gap. CDR3 length: 12 residues. For the CDR3, the DNA is TGTGCCAGCAGATACGGGGCCGGGGAGCTGTTTTTT. This sequence encodes CASRYGAGELFF.

The V and J genes are TRBV7-9 and TRBJ1-1; 7 bases fit TRBD1. V was pared by 2 bases and J by 2 bases, with 5 bases of the junction left unmatched. Looked up from germline, CDR1 is SEHNR and CDR2 is FQNEAQ (reference sequence). This CDR3 has 15 residues. The DNA of the CDR3 is TGTGCCAGCAGCTTACAGGCAGGGGGTAACACTGAAGCTTTCTTT. Translated, it gives CASSLQAGGNTEAFF. Combining the CDR3 with reference TRBV7-9 and TRBJ1-1 gives the whole variable domain DTGVSQNPRHKITKRGQNVTFRCDPISEHNRLYWYRQTLGQGPEFLTYFQNEAQLEKSRLLSDRFSAERPKGSFSTLEIQRTEQGDSAMYLCASSLQAGGNTEAFFGQGTRLTVV.

The J gene is TRBJ1-5, the V gene TRBV19; 12 bases map to TRBD1. CDR3 length: 16 residues. V gave up 2 bases and J gave up 6 bases; unmatched junction bases: 5. Per germline, CDR1 LNHDA and CDR2 SQIVND (reference sequence). CDR3 residues: CASSIPGTGGRQPQHF. The CDR3 DNA is TGTGCCAGTAGTATACCGGGGACAGGGGGCCGTCAGCCCCAGCATTTT.

The chain is built from TRBV29-1 and TRBJ2-5, with 7 bases lining up with TRBD1. The CDR3 spans 13 residues. The V segment lost 7 bases and the J segment 1 base; nucleotides outside the gene matches: 6. CDR1 is SQVTM, CDR2 ANQGSEA, per germline. The CDR3 here is CSAPRTGQETQYF. In DNA, the CDR3 is TGCAGCGCCCCCAGGACAGGCCAAGAGACCCAGTACTTC.

This clone was detected a few times. The chain recombines TRBV9 with TRBJ1-5; 10 nucleotides match TRBD1. The germline V gene encodes CDR1 SGDLS and CDR2 YYNGEE. Trimming at V came to 2 bases and at J to 5 bases, leaving 7 bases not matched to a gene. The CDR3 covers 16 residues. The CDR3 DNA is TGTGCCAGCAGCGTGGGGGACAGGGGTTGGGATCAGCCCCAGCATTTT. Protein product: CASSVGDRGWDQPQHF.

The sample holds a few counts of this clone. This sequence joins TRBV12-3 or TRBV12-4 and TRBJ2-1, with D perhaps matching TRBD2 (7 bases). Trimming removed 6 bases from V and 8 bases from J, with 14 bases in between. The CDR3 extends over 13 amino acids. CDR3 residues: CASRGGHEDEQFF. In DNA, the CDR3 is TGTGCCAGCAGGGGGGGGCACGAGGATGAGCAGTTCTTC.

This clone was detected a few times. The chain uses TRBV29-1 and TRBJ2-3; D remains unclear. V was clipped by 8 bases and J by 0 bases, with 18 bases between them. Germline CDR1 SQVTM, CDR2 ANQGSEA. This CDR3 contains 15 residues. Here the CDR3 reads CSILPNSASTDTQYF. The CDR3 nucleotides read TGCAGCATCCTCCCAAACAGTGCTAGCACAGATACGCAGTATTTT.